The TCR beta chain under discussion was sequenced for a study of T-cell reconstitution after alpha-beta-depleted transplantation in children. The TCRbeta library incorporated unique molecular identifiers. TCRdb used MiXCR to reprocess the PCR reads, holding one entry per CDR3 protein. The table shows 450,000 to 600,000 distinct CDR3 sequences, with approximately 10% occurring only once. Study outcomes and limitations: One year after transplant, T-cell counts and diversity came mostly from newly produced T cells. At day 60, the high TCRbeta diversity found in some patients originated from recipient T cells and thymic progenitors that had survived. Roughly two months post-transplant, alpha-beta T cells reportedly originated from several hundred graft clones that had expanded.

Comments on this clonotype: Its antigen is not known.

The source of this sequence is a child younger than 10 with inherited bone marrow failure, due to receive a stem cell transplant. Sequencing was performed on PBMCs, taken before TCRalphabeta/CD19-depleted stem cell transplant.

The CDR3 DNA reads as TGTGCCAGTAGTATAGCTAGCGGGGGAGCCTACGAGCAGTACTTC. Its protein product is CASSIASGGAYEQYF. The V gene is TRBV19, the J gene TRBJ2-7; 10 nucleotides match TRBD2. This CDR3 is 15 amino acids long. V lost 1 base and J lost 2; bases outside the gene matches: 2. Germline assignment: CDR1 LNHDA and CDR2 SQIVND (reference sequence).